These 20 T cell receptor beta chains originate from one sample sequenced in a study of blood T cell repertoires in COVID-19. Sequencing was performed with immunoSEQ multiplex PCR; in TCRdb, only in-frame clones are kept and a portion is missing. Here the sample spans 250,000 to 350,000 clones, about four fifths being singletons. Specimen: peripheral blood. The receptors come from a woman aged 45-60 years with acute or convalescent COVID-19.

The chain's CDR3 is CARSFGSVLLEQYV. CDR3 coding DNA: TGCGCCAGGTCCTTCGGGTCTGTGCTTCTCGAGCAGTACGTC. The chain uses TRBV4-1 and TRBJ2-7; D unclear. Germline lookup yields CDR1 MGHRA and CDR2 YSYEKL. This CDR3 is built from 14 residues. V lost 9 bases and J lost 6, with 21 bases in between.

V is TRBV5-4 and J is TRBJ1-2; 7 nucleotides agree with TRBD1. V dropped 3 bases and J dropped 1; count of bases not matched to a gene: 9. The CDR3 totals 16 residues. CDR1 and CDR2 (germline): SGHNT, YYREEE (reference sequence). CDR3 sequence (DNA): TGTGCCAGCAGCTCCGACCGGGACAGATATAACTATGGCTACACCTTC. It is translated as CASSSDRDRYNYGYTF.

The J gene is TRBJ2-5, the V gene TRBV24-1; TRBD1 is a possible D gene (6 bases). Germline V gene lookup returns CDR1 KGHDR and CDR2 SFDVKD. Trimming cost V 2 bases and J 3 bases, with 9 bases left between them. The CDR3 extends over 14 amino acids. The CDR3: CATSDYKGEETQYF. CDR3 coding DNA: TGTGCCACCAGTGATTATAAGGGGGAAGAGACCCAGTACTTC.

CDR3 coding DNA: TGTGCCATCAGACGAGGACAGTTAAAGAACTATGGCTACACCTTC. It is translated as CAIRRGQLKNYGYTF. The chain couples TRBV10-3 to TRBJ1-2; D possibly corresponds to TRBD1 (6 bases). The CDR3 length is 15 residues. CDR1 and CDR2 (germline): ENHRY, SYGVKD. The V and J ends lost 6 bases and 2 bases respectively, with 16 bases between them.

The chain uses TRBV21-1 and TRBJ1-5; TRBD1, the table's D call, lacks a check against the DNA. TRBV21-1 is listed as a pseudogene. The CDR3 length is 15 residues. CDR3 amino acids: CASSSPGDTNQPQHF. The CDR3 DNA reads TGTGCCAGCAGCAGTCCAGGGGACACCAATCAGCCCCAGCATTTT.

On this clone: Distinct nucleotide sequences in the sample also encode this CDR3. This chain's CDR3 is CASSVDNNYGYTF. CDR3 bases: TGTGCCAGCAGTGTTGACAATAACTATGGCTACACCTTC. This chain joins TRBV2 and TRBJ1-2; D is undetermined. The CDR3 runs 13 residues. V dropped 4 bases and J dropped 1 base, with 7 bases sitting between them. CDR1 and CDR2 from the germline V gene are SNHLY and FYNNEI.

As DNA, the CDR3 is TGCGCCAGCAGCCAGGGACTAGCGGGAGGGCGCGATACGCAGTATTTT. Protein: CASSQGLAGGRDTQYF. The genes are TRBV4-3 and TRBJ2-3, with 16 bases lining up with TRBD2. The CDR3 consists of 16 residues. V gave up 3 bases and J gave up 6 bases; unmatched junction bases: 3. Germline CDR1 reads LGHNA; CDR2 reads YSLEER.

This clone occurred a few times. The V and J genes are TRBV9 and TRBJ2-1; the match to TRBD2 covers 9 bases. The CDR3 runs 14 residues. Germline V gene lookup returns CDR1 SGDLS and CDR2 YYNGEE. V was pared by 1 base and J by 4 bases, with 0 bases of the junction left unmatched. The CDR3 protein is CASSVLAGYNEQFF. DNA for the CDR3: TGTGCCAGCAGCGTACTAGCGGGGTACAATGAGCAGTTCTTC.

The CDR3 protein is CSVGTGANYGYTF. In nucleotides, the CDR3 is TGCAGCGTGGGGACGGGGGCTAACTATGGCTACACCTTC. V and J are TRBV29-1 and TRBJ1-2, with a tentative D call TRBD1 (5 bases). V gave up 6 bases and J gave up 0 bases, with 11 bases separating them. CDR1 SQVTM and CDR2 ANQGSEA come from the germline V gene. The CDR3 length is 13 residues.

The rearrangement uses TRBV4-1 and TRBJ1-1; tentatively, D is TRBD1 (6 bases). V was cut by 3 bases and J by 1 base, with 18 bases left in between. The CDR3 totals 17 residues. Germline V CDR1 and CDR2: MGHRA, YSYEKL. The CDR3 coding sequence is TGCGCCAGCAGCCAGGACCCTACTACAGGGCCGAACACTGAAGCTTTCTTT. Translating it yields CASSQDPTTGPNTEAFF.

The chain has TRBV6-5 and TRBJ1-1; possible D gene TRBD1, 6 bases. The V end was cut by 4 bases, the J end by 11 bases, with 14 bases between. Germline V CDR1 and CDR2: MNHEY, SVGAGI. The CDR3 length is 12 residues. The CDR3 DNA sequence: TGTGCCAGCAGTTGGGACACATGGGAGGCTTTCTTT. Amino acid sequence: CASSWDTWEAFF.

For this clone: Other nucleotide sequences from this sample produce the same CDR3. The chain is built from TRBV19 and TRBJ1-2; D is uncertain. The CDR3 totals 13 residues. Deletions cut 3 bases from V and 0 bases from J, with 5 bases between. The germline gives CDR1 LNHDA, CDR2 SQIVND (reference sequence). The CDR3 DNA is TGTGCCAGTAGTATGAGAGCTAACTATGGCTACACCTTC. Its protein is CASSMRANYGYTF.

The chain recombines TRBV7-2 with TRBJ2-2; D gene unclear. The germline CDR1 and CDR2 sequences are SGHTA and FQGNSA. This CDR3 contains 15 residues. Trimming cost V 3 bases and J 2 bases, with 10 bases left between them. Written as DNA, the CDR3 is TGTGCCAGCAGCTTCGTTACCTATAACACCGGGGAGCTGTTTTTT. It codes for CASSFVTYNTGELFF.

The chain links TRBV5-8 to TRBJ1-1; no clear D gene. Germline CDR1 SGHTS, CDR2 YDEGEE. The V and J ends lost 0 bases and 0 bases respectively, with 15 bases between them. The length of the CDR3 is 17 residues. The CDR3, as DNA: TGTGCCAGCAGCTTGGTGGTTCAGAGTACTATGAACACTGAAGCTTTCTTT. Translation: CASSLVVQSTMNTEAFF.

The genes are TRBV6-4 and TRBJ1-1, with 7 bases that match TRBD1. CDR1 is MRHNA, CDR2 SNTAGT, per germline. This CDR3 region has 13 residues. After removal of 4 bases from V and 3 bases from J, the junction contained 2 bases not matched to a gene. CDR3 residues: CASSGQGDTEAFF. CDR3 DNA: TGTGCCAGCAGTGGTCAGGGGGACACTGAAGCTTTCTTT.

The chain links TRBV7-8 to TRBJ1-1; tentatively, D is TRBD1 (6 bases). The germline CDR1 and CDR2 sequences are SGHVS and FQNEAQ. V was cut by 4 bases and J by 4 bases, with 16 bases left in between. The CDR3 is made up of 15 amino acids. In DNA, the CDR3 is TGTGCCAGCAGCTCAGGGGACGCCGGGCCCACTGAAGCTTTCTTT. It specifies CASSSGDAGPTEAFF.

The CDR3 DNA follows: TGTGCCAGCAGTTACTCAGGCGGGGACCTCTATGGCTACACCTTC. Protein product: CASSYSGGDLYGYTF. This sequence joins TRBV6-5 and TRBJ1-2; D possibly corresponds to TRBD1 (5 bases). V was trimmed by 0 bases and J by 4 bases, leaving 12 bases between them. Germline V gene lookup returns CDR1 MNHEY and CDR2 SVGAGI. There are 15 residues in the CDR3.

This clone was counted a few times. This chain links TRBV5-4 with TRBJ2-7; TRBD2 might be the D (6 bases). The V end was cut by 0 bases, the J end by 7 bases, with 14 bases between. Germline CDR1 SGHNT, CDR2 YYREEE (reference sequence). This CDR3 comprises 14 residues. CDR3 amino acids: CASSLEGTYREQYV. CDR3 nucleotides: TGTGCCAGCAGCTTGGAGGGGACTTACAGGGAGCAGTACGTC.

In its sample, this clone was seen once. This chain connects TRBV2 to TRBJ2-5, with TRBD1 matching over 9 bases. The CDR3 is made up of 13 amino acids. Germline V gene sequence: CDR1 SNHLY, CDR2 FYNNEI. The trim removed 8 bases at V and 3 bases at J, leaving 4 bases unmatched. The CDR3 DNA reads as TGTGCCAGCCGGACAGGGGCAAAAGAGACCCAGTACTTC. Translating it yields CASRTGAKETQYF. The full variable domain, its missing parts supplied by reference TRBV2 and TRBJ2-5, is EPEVTQTPSHQVTQMGQEVILRCVPISNHLYFYWYRQILGQKVEFLVSFYNNEISEKSEIFDDQFSVERPDGSNFTLKIRSTKLEDSAMYFCASRTGAKETQYFGPGTRLLVL.

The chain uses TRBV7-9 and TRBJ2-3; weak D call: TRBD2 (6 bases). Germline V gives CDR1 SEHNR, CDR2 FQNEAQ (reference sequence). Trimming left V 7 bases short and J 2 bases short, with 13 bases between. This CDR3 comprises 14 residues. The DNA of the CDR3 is TGTGCCAGCACCAAGGGGACTTTCACAGATACGCAGTATTTT. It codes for CASTKGTFTDTQYF.